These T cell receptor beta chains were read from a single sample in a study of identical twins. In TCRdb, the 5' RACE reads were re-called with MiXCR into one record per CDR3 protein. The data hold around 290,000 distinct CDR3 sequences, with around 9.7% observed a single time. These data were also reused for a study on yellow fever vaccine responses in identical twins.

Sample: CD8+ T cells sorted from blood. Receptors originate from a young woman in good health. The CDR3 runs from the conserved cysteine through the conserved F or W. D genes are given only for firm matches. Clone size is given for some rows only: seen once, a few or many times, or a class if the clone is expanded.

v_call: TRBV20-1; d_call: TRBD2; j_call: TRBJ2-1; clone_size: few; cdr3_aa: CSAPTPLAGGPFVPGSYNEQFF; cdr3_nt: TGCAGTGCCCCTACTCCCTTAGCGGGAGGGCCGTTTGTCCCCGGCTCCTACAATGAGCAGTTCTTC
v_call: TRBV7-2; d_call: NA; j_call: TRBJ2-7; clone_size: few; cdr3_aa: CASRSLSSYEQYF; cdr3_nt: TGTGCCAGCAGGAGTCTTAGCTCCTACGAGCAGTACTTC
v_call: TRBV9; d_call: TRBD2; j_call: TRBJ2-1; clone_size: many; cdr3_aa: CASSASGGSYNEQFF; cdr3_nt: TGTGCCAGCAGCGCAAGCGGGGGGTCCTACAATGAGCAGTTCTTC
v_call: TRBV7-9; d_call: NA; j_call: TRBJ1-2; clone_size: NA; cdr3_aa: CASSGAKTNYGYTF; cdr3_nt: TGTGCCAGCTCAGGGGCTAAGACTAACTATGGCTACACCTTC
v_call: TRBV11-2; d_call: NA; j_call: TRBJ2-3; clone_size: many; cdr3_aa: CASSSAVADTQYF; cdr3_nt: TGTGCCAGCAGCTCCGCCGTTGCAGATACGCAGTATTTT
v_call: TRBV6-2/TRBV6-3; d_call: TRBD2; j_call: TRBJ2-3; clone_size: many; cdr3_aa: CASSHSSGGVTDTQYF; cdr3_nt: TGTGCCAGCAGTCACTCTAGCGGGGGAGTCACAGATACGCAGTATTTT
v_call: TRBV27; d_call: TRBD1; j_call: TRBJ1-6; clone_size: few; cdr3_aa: CASSFRTGANSPLHF; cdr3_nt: TGTGCCAGCAGTTTTCGGACAGGGGCAAATTCACCCCTCCACTTT
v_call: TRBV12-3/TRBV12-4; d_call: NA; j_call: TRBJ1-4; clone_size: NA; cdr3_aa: CASSTYGATNEKLFF; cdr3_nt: TGTGCCAGCAGTACCTACGGTGCAACTAATGAAAAACTGTTTTTT
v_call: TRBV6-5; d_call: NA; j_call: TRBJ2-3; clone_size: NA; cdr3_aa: CASRTPGQDTQYF; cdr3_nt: TGTGCCAGCAGGACGCCGGGTCAAGATACGCAGTATTTT
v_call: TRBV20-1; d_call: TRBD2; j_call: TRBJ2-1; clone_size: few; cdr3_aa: CSASSGGTMGNEQFF; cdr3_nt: TGCAGTGCGTCCAGCGGGGGGACCATGGGCAATGAGCAGTTCTTC
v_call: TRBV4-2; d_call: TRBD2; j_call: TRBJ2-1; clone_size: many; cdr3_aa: CASSAPSLAGDSSRNEQFF; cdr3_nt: TGTGCCAGCAGCGCCCCCTCCCTAGCGGGAGATTCCTCACGCAATGAGCAGTTCTTC
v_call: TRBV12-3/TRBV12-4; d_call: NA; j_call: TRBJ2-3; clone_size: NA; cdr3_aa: CASSFFRGDTQYF; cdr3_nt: TGTGCCAGCAGTTTTTTTCGGGGGGATACGCAGTATTTT
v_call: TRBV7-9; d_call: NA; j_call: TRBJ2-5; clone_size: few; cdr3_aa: CASSLFTPRPDKETQYF; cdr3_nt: TGTGCCAGCAGCTTATTTACTCCCCGGCCAGATAAGGAGACCCAGTACTTC
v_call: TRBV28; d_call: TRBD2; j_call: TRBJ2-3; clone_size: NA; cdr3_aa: CASSPLERGSTDTQYF; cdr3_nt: TGTGCCAGCAGCCCCCTGGAGCGGGGTTCCACAGATACGCAGTATTTT
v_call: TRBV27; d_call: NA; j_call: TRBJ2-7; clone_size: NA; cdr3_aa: CASSPTVLSPYEQYF; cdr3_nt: TGTGCCAGCAGTCCGACGGTCCTATCTCCCTACGAGCAGTACTTC
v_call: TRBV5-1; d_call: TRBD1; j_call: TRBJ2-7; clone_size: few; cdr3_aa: CASSFSRGYYEQYF; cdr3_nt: TGCGCCAGCAGCTTTAGCAGGGGGTATTACGAGCAGTACTTC
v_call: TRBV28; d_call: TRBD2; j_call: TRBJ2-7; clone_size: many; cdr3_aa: CASSPPIYSGSFPYEQYF; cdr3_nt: TGTGCCAGCAGCCCACCCATATATAGCGGGTCCTTCCCCTACGAGCAGTACTTC
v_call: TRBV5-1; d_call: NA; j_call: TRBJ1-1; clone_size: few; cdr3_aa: CASSGHMNTEAFF; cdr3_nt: TGCGCCAGCAGCGGTCACATGAACACTGAAGCTTTCTTT
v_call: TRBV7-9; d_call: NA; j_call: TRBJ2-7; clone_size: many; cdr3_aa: CASSLTGSGYEQYF; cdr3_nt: TGTGCCAGCAGCCTCACGGGGAGCGGCTACGAGCAGTACTTC
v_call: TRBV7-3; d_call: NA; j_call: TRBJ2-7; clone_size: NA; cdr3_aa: CASSLMGGDKDEQYF; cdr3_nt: TGTGCCAGCAGCTTAATGGGCGGGGACAAGGACGAGCAGTACTTC
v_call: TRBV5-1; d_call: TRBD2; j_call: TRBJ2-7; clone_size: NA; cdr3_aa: CASSLRWTSGGLTYEQYF; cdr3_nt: TGCGCCAGCAGCTTACGGTGGACTAGCGGGGGGCTTACCTACGAGCAGTACTTC
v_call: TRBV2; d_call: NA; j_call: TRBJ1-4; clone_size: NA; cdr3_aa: CASSEHRQYNEKLFF; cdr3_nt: TGTGCCAGCAGTGAACACAGACAGTATAATGAAAAACTGTTTTTT
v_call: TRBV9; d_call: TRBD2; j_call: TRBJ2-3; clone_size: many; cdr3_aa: CASSVSGGTSTDTQYF; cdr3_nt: TGTGCCAGCAGCGTAAGCGGGGGAACTAGCACAGATACGCAGTATTTT
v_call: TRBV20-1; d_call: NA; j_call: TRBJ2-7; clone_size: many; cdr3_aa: CSARDSGTIASYEQYF; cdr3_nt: TGCAGTGCTAGAGATTCGGGGACAATAGCCTCCTACGAGCAGTACTTC
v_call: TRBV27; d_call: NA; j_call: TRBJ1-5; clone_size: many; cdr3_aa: CASSLRDSNQPQHF; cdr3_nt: TGTGCCAGCTCTTTGCGGGACAGCAATCAGCCCCAGCATTTT
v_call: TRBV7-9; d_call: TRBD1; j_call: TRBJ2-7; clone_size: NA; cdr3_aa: CASSPDRGKYEQYF; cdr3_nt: TGTGCCAGCAGCCCGGACAGGGGAAAGTACGAGCAGTACTTC
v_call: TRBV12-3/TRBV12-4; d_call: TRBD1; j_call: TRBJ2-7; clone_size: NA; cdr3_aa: CASSQHRDRDYEQYF; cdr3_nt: TGTGCCAGCAGTCAACACCGGGACAGAGACTACGAGCAGTACTTC
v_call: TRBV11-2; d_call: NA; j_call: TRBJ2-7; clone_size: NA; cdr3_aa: CASSFDYAYEQYF; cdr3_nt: TGTGCCAGCAGCTTTGATTATGCTTACGAGCAGTACTTC
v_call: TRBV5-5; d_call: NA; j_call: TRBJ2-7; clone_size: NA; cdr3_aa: CASSSGIGGYEQYF; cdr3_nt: TGTGCCAGCAGCTCCGGGATCGGGGGCTACGAGCAGTACTTC
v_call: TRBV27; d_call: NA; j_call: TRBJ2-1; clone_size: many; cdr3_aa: CASNQGGSSYNEQFF; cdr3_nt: TGTGCCAGCAATCAGGGCGGCTCCTCCTACAATGAGCAGTTCTTC
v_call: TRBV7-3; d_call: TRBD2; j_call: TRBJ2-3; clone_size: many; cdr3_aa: CASRGLGTDTQYF; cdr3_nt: TGTGCCAGCAGGGGACTAGGGACAGATACGCAGTATTTT
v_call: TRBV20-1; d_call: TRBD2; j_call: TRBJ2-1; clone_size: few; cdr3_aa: CSARTSGTGNEQFF; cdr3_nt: TGCAGTGCTAGAACTAGCGGGACGGGGAATGAGCAGTTCTTC
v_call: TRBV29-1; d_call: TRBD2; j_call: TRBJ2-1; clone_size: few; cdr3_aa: CSVIRTSGGNEQFF; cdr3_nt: TGCAGCGTTATAAGGACTAGCGGGGGCAATGAGCAGTTCTTC
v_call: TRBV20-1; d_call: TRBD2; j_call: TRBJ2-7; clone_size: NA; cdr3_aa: CSARPGGGEQYF; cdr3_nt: TGCAGTGCTAGACCCGGGGGGGGCGAGCAGTACTTC
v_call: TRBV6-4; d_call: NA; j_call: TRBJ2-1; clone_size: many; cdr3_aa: CASSSNPRDEQFF; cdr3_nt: TGTGCCAGCAGCTCCAACCCTCGGGATGAGCAGTTCTTC
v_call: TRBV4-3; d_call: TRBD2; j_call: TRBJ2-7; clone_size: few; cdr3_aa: CASSQDRGGASHEQYF; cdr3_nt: TGCGCCAGCAGCCAAGATCGGGGGGGCGCGAGCCACGAGCAGTACTTC
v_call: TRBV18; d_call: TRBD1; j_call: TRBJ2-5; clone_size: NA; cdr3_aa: CASSPDRGRDETQYF; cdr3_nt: TGTGCCAGCTCACCGGACAGGGGCAGGGACGAGACCCAGTACTTC
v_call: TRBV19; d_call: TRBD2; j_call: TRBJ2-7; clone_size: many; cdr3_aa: CASSRLASNEQYF; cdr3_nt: TGTGCCAGTAGCCGACTAGCCAGCAACGAGCAGTACTTC
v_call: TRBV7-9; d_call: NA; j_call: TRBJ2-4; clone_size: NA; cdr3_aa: CATDGGQAKNIQYF; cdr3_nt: TGTGCCACCGATGGCGGGCAGGCCAAAAACATTCAGTACTTC
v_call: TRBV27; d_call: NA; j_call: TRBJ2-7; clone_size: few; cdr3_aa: CASCGPSYEQYF; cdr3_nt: TGTGCCAGCTGCGGACCCTCCTACGAGCAGTACTTC
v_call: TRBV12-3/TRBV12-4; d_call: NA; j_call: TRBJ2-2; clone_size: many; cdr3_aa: CASLLTGELFF; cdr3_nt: TGTGCCAGCCTACTGACCGGGGAGCTGTTTTTT
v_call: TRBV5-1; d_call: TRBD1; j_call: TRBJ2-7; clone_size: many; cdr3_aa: CASSLAPGGRYEQYF; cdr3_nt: TGCGCCAGCAGCTTGGCTCCAGGGGGCAGGTACGAGCAGTACTTC
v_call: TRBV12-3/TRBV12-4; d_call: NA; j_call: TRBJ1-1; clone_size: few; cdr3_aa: CASRRTVTEAFF; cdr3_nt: TGTGCCAGCAGGAGGACAGTAACTGAAGCTTTCTTT
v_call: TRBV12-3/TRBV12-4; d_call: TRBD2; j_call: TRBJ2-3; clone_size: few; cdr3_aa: CASSWGGGGASTDTQYF; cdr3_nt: TGTGCCAGCAGTTGGGGCGGCGGGGGGGCTAGCACAGATACGCAGTATTTT
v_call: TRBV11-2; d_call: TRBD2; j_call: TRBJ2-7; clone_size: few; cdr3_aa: CASSLGTSGRSGDYEQYF; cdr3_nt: TGTGCCAGCAGCTTAGGTACGAGCGGGAGATCAGGCGACTACGAGCAGTACTTC
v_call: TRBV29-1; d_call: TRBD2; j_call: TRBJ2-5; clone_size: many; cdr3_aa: CSVFSGGHQETQYF; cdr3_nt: TGCAGCGTTTTTAGCGGGGGCCACCAAGAGACCCAGTACTTC
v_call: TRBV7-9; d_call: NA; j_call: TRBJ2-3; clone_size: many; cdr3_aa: CASSPEPYTTDTQYF; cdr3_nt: TGTGCCAGCAGCCCAGAACCCTACACCACAGATACGCAGTATTTT
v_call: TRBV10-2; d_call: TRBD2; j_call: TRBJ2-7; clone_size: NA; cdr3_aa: CASSEGASGTAYEQYF; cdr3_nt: TGCGCCAGCAGTGAAGGAGCTAGCGGGACAGCCTACGAGCAGTACTTC
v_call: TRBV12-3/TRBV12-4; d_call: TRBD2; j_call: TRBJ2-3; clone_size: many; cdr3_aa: CASSFRLAGSTDTQYF; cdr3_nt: TGTGCCAGCAGTTTTCGACTAGCGGGATCCACAGATACGCAGTATTTT
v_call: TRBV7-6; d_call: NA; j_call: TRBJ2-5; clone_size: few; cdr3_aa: CASSLVSGGKEGETQYF; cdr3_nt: TGTGCCAGCAGCTTAGTATCCGGCGGGAAAGAGGGAGAGACCCAGTACTTC
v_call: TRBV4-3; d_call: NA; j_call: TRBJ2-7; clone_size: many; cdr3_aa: CASSQAPEGYEQYF; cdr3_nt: TGCGCCAGCAGCCAAGCTCCGGAGGGCTACGAGCAGTACTTC
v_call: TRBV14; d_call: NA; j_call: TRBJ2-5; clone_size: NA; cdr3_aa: CASSQLGGETQYF; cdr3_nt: TGTGCCAGCAGCCAACTAGGCGGAGAGACCCAGTACTTC
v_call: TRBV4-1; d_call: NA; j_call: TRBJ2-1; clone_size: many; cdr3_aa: CASSQDNEQFF; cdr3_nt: TGTGCCAGCAGTCAAGACAATGAGCAGTTCTTC
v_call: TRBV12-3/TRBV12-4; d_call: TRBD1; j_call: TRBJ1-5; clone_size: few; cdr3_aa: CASSLAGTENQPQHF; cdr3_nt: TGTGCCAGCAGTTTAGCTGGGACAGAAAATCAGCCCCAGCATTTT
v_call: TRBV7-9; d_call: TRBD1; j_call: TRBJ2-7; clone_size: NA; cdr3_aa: CASSFPDRAYEQYF; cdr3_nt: TGTGCCAGCAGCTTTCCCGACAGGGCCTACGAGCAGTACTTC
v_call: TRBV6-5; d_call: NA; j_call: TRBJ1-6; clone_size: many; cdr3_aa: CASSYRAGDSPLHF; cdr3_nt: TGTGCCAGCAGTTACCGGGCCGGTGATTCACCCCTCCACTTT
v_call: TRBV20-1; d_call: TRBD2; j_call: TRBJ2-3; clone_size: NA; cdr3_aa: CSARDSIGRGTDTQYF; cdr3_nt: TGCAGTGCTAGAGATTCCATCGGGAGGGGTACAGATACGCAGTATTTT
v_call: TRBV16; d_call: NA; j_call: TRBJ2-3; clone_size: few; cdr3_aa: CASSQFKRDTQYF; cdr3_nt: TGTGCCAGCAGCCAATTCAAAAGGGATACGCAGTATTTT
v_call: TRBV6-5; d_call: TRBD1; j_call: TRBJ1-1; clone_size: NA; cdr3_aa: CASSYSLWDRGPQF; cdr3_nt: TGTGCCAGCAGTTACTCTTTGTGGGACAGGGGGCCCCAGTTT
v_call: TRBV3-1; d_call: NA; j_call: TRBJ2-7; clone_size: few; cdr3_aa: CASRGDLSYEQYF; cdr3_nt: TGTGCCAGCAGGGGGGACCTTTCCTACGAGCAGTACTTC